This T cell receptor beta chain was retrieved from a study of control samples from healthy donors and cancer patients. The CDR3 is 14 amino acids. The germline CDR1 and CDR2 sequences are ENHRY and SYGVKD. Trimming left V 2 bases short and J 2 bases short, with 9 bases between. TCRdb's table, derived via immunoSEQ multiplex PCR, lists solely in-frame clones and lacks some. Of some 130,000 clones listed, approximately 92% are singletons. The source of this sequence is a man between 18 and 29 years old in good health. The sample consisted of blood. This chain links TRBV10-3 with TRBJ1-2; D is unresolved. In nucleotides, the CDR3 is TGTGCCATCAGTGAGGGGGTTCACAACTATGGCTACACCTTC. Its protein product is CAISEGVHNYGYTF.